A single sample is the source of the 28 T cell receptor beta chains below, sequenced in a study of CD8 T cells in ankylosing spondylitis. One entry per CDR3 protein, called by TCRdb with MiXCR from the 5' RACE reads. The sample lists around 320,000 distinct CDR3 sequences, around 21% seen once, with 3.5% in the top ten. Specimen: blood, either unsorted or a sorted T cell fraction (not recorded which). All receptors come from a female donor with ankylosing spondylitis or in good health (not recorded which).

This chain connects TRBV20-1 to TRBJ2-3; the D is unclear. Looked up from germline, CDR1 is DFQATT and CDR2 is SNEGSKA (reference sequence). The CDR3 is made up of 13 amino acids. The V and J ends lost 5 bases and 0 bases respectively, with 9 bases between them. The CDR3 sequence: CSARRPSTDTQYF. The CDR3 bases are TGCAGTGCTCGGCGCCCTAGCACAGATACGCAGTATTTT.

The V call is TRBV19, the J call TRBJ2-5, with 13 bases aligning to TRBD2. Germline V gene sequence: CDR1 LNHDA, CDR2 SQIVND (reference sequence). V gave up 6 bases and J gave up 5 bases; unmatched junction bases: 6. The length of the CDR3 is 15 residues. This chain's CDR3 is CASSIGLAGVETQYF. The CDR3 bases are TGTGCCAGTAGCATCGGACTAGCGGGAGTGGAGACCCAGTACTTC.

This clonotype was observed a handful of times. The chain couples TRBV6-1 to TRBJ2-3, with TRBD1 matching 7 bases. Trimming took 6 bases from V and 6 from J; bases not matched to a gene: 9. Germline lookup yields CDR1 MNHNS and CDR2 SASEGT. The CDR3 runs 14 residues. Written as DNA, the CDR3 is TGTGCCAGCAGATCCGACAGGGTCAAGGATACGCAGTATTTT. Residues: CASRSDRVKDTQYF.

A few counts support this clonotype. The J gene is TRBJ2-7, the V gene TRBV7-2; D remains unclear. Per germline, CDR1 SGHTA and CDR2 FQGNSA. Trimming took 4 bases from V and 3 from J, leaving 19 bases between them. The CDR3 covers 16 residues. CDR3 protein: CASSSLEWRPYYEQYF. The CDR3 DNA reads as TGTGCCAGCAGCTCCCTCGAGTGGCGACCATACTACGAGCAGTACTTC.

This clonotype has only a few counts. V is TRBV20-1 and J is TRBJ2-3; D may match TRBD1 or TRBD2 (5 bases each). V was pared by 2 bases and J by 4 bases, with 16 bases between. Germline CDR1 DFQATT, CDR2 SNEGSKA (reference sequence). This CDR3 region has 15 residues. DNA for the CDR3: TGCAGTGCTAGATCCGGGACGGCCTCGTCAGATACGCAGTATTTT. It yields the protein CSARSGTASSDTQYF.

A few counts support this clonotype. The junction shows a germline mismatch at one end, possibly a read error. The chain carries TRBV4-2 and TRBJ1-5, with a tentative D call TRBD1 (5 bases). CDR3 length: 12 residues. Germline V gene lookup returns CDR1 LGHNA and CDR2 YNFKEQ. Written as DNA, the CDR3 is TGTGCCAGCAGGGCCTCAGCGGGACCCGTGAATTTT. This gives the protein CASRASAGPVNF.

This clonotype was recorded a few times. The chain employs TRBV11-2 and TRBJ2-1; 7 bases align to TRBD2. Germline values: CDR1 SGHAT, CDR2 FQNNGV. V dropped 2 bases and J dropped 4; count of bases not matched to a gene: 17. This CDR3 region has 19 residues. The CDR3 DNA is TGTGCCAGCAGCTTAATGCCCCTCCTATCCGGGACTATATACAATGAGCAGTTCTTC. Encoded protein: CASSLMPLLSGTIYNEQFF.

This rearrangement joins TRBV27 to TRBJ2-7; 7 bases map to TRBD1. Germline CDR1 is MNHEY and CDR2 is SMNVEV (reference sequence). The CDR3 has 13 amino acids. V gave up 1 base and J gave up 6 bases; unmatched junction bases: 3. CDR3 nucleotide sequence: TGTGCCAGCAGTTTATTCCCAGGGGGCGAGCAGTACTTC. As protein: CASSLFPGGEQYF.

This clonotype was seen a few times. The chain recombines TRBV5-5 with TRBJ2-7, with D perhaps TRBD2 (5 bases). The CDR3 runs to 15 residues. The ends were cut back, 0 bases at V and 0 bases at J, with 10 bases in the middle. In germline, CDR1 is SGHKS, CDR2 YYEKEE (reference sequence). The CDR3 loop reads CASSLERTRSYEQYF. The DNA for the CDR3 is TGTGCCAGCAGCTTGGAGCGGACCCGCTCCTACGAGCAGTACTTC.

The chain carries TRBV24-1 and TRBJ2-3; possible D gene TRBD1, 6 bases. The length of the CDR3 is 15 residues. V was cut by 7 bases and J by 4 bases, with 17 bases left in between. CDR1 is KGHDR and CDR2 is SFDVKD in the germline V gene. The CDR3 DNA is TGTGCCACCAGCTCGAGGACAGCCACCTCAGATACGCAGTATTTT. This gives the protein CATSSRTATSDTQYF.

The chain employs TRBV5-4 and TRBJ1-4; D not certain. Trimming took 0 bases from V and 7 from J, leaving 13 bases between them. Germline CDR1 reads SGHNT; CDR2 reads YYREEE (reference sequence). The CDR3 covers 15 residues. DNA of the CDR3: TGTGCCAGCAGCTTGGATGAGGGCCCCTTTGAAAAACTGTTTTTT. Its protein is CASSLDEGPFEKLFF.

As DNA, the CDR3 is TGTGCCAGCAGCGAACTATCCGGGGAGCTGTTTTTT. It yields the protein CASSELSGELFF. V gene TRBV6-5 combines with J gene TRBJ2-2; D not certain. CDR3 size: 12 residues. Per germline, CDR1 MNHEY and CDR2 SVGAGI. V shed 6 bases and J shed 6 bases, with 8 bases lying between them.

This clonotype was picked up a small number of times. CDR3 nucleotide sequence: TGTGCCAGCAGCCGGGCCAACTTTGGAGACGAGCAGTACTTC. It yields the protein CASSRANFGDEQYF. The J gene is TRBJ2-7, the V gene TRBV5-5, with unresolved D. This CDR3 is built from 14 residues. Germline-derived CDR1 and CDR2 are SGHKS and YYEKEE (reference sequence). V lost 4 bases and J 5 bases, leaving 16 bases between the germline ends.

This chain joins TRBV5-1 and TRBJ1-2; 9 positions match TRBD1. Germline assignment: CDR1 SGHRS and CDR2 YFSETQ. The CDR3 spans 14 residues. Trimming removed 0 bases from V and 7 bases from J; junction bases left unmatched: 4. CDR3 amino acids: CASSLGTGDGGYTF. Here the CDR3 DNA reads TGCGCCAGCAGCTTGGGGACAGGGGACGGTGGCTACACCTTC.

The gene calls are TRBV9 and TRBJ1-2; D gene unclear. V lost 3 bases and J 7 bases, leaving 16 bases between the germline ends. Germline lookup yields CDR1 SGDLS and CDR2 YYNGEE. The CDR3 spans 14 residues. The CDR3 DNA follows: TGTGCCAGCAGCGCCTCGGCTGGCTTTGGTGGCTACACCTTC. Translation gives CASSASAGFGGYTF.

This clonotype occurred a few times. The V and J genes are TRBV20-1 and TRBJ2-1; D possibly corresponds to TRBD1 (6 bases). The CDR3 loop spans 13 amino acids. Looked up from germline, CDR1 is DFQATT and CDR2 is SNEGSKA (reference sequence). Trimming removed 5 bases from V and 7 bases from J, with 15 bases in between. The DNA for the CDR3 is TGCAGTGCTGACGGGCCGAGGGGGAATGAGCAGTTCTTC. Amino acids: CSADGPRGNEQFF.

The chain is built from TRBV28 and TRBJ1-3; D not resolved. The CDR3 has 15 amino acids. V was pared by 4 bases and J by 0 bases, with 10 bases between. Looked up from germline, CDR1 is MDHEN and CDR2 is SYDVKM. CDR3 in DNA: TGTGCCAGCAGTTCATCACAGAGCTCTGGAAACACCATATATTTT. Protein sequence: CASSSSQSSGNTIYF.

The CDR3 DNA reads as TGTGCCTGGAGCTTTAGCACCGGGGAGCTGTTTTTT. It translates to CAWSFSTGELFF. V is TRBV30 and J is TRBJ2-2; D remains unclear. Looked up from germline, CDR1 is GTSNPN and CDR2 is SVGIG (reference sequence). The CDR3 covers 12 residues. V lost 3 bases and J lost 4, with 6 bases in between.

DNA for the CDR3: TGTGCCAGCAGCCCCCCCTCAGCGGGGGTCTACAATGAGCAGTTCTTC. It specifies CASSPPSAGVYNEQFF. J is TRBJ2-1 and V is TRBV7-2; 8 bases match TRBD2. Trimming at V came to 5 bases and at J to 3 bases, leaving 9 bases not matched to a gene. CDR1 is SGHTA and CDR2 is FQGNSA in the germline V gene. The CDR3 length is 16 residues.

This clonotype was detected many times. This sequence joins TRBV20-1 and TRBJ2-1; TRBD2 matches at 14 bases. The germline CDR1 and CDR2 sequences are DFQATT and SNEGSKA (reference sequence). The junction had 3 bases not matched to a gene; V was cut back by 3 bases and J by 8 bases. CDR3 length equals 14 residues. In DNA, the CDR3 is TGCAGTGCTAGGGGACTAGCGGGAGTCGATGAGCAGTTCTTC. Its protein product is CSARGLAGVDEQFF.

The rearrangement links TRBV18 to TRBJ1-1; 8 nucleotides line up with TRBD1. The CDR3 totals 13 residues. The V and J ends lost 6 bases and 6 bases, in that order; junction bases with no gene match: 6. Germline CDR1 and CDR2: KGHSH and LQKENI. The CDR3 is CASSRGQGAEAFF. For the CDR3, the DNA is TGTGCCAGCTCGCGAGGACAGGGAGCTGAAGCTTTCTTT.

At least ten counts were recorded for this clonotype. This chain uses TRBV6-5 with TRBJ2-7, with 13 positions matching TRBD2. Germline-derived CDR1 and CDR2 are MNHEY and SVGAGI. The CDR3 runs to 18 residues. Trimming took 0 bases from V and 3 from J; bases not matched to a gene: 8. As DNA, the CDR3 is TGTGCCAGCAGTTACTCGCCGGGACTAGCGGGAACTTTCTACGAGCAGTACTTC. This gives the protein CASSYSPGLAGTFYEQYF.

V usage is TRBV20-1 and J usage is TRBJ2-6, with D hard to call. CDR3 size: 13 residues. Germline V CDR1 and CDR2: DFQATT, SNEGSKA (reference sequence). The V end lost 6 bases, the J end lost 4 bases, and 10 bases lay between the germline ends. The DNA for the CDR3 is TGCAGTGCGCCAGAGACAGGGGCCAACGTCCTGACTTTC. Residues: CSAPETGANVLTF.

This chain joins TRBV15 and TRBJ2-7, with D possibly being TRBD1 (6 bases). From germline, CDR1 is LNHNV and CDR2 YYDKDF (reference sequence). The CDR3 has 17 amino acids. V lost 0 bases, J lost 3 bases, and 18 bases lay in between. The chain's CDR3 is CATSRDKSQGTLYEQYF. In DNA form, the CDR3 reads TGTGCCACCAGCAGAGACAAATCTCAGGGGACCCTCTACGAGCAGTACTTC.

The chain couples TRBV10-2 to TRBJ2-7; D could derive from TRBD1 or TRBD2 (5 bases each). Germline V gene lookup returns CDR1 WSHSY and CDR2 SAAADI. V was pared by 0 bases and J by 0 bases, with 15 bases between. This CDR3 comprises 17 residues. In nucleotides, the CDR3 is TGCGCCAGCAGTGAGTCTGGGGGAGTTCGCCTCTCCTACGAGCAGTACTTC. Protein sequence: CASSESGGVRLSYEQYF.

This clonotype was recorded once. The J gene is TRBJ2-1, the V gene TRBV10-1, with 9 bases identical to TRBD2. Germline V CDR1 and CDR2: WNHNN, SYGVQD (reference sequence). Trimming took 8 bases from V and 7 from J; bases not matched to a gene: 15. The CDR3 contains 16 residues. The CDR3 nucleotides are TGCGCCAGCTCTCACCCTGGGCGGGAGGGAAGAAATGAGCAGTTCTTC. Translated, it gives CASSHPGREGRNEQFF.

The table lists this clonotype with many counts. The chain carries TRBV6-1 and TRBJ1-1, with D tentatively TRBD1 (5 bases). CDR3 length: 14 amino acids. Looked up from germline, CDR1 is MNHNS and CDR2 is SASEGT. V was cut by 5 bases and J by 4 bases, with 14 bases left in between. The CDR3 protein is CASSRQTFSTEAFF. The CDR3 DNA follows: TGTGCCAGCAGTCGACAGACCTTCAGCACTGAAGCTTTCTTT.

This clonotype was seen many times. The V and J genes are TRBV12-3 or TRBV12-4 and TRBJ1-1; 10 bases fit TRBD1. This CDR3 contains 14 residues. Losses at the gene ends were 4 bases for V and 6 bases for J; bases not matched to a gene: 5. CDR3 amino acids: CASSWGQGFAEAFF. DNA for the CDR3: TGTGCCAGCAGTTGGGGACAGGGGTTCGCTGAAGCTTTCTTT.